The clone carrying this T cell receptor (beta chain) has more than one count but fewer than ten. Its matching antigen is unknown. Sequenced with the Oncomine TCR Beta short-read assay was DNA taken from cultured CD4+ T cells. Each CDR3 protein gets one entry after TCRdb re-called the PCR reads with MiXCR. Here the sample spans a few thousand distinct CDR3 sequences, roughly a quarter being singletons. As for treatment: approximately 10-day PBMC culture with coronavirus spike peptide pools or control peptides (ViraFEST assay). Investigators obtained the unexposed donor's CD4+ T cells before the COVID-19 pandemic (2011-2018). Wells contained about 2 million PBMCs each, and these were cultured with around 10 IU/ml IL-2 and about 9 ug/ml peptide pools. The sample belongs to a study of vaccination and CD4 T cells after COVID-19. At the level of the study: Six males and four females constituted the convalescent cohort, two of whom were Hispanic.

CDR3 length: 13 amino acids. Trimming cost V 0 bases and J 3 bases, with 8 bases left between them. The V gene's germline CDR1 is DFQATT and CDR2 SNEGSKA (reference sequence). This TCR was recovered from a human donor in good health. Sequencing used CD4+ T cells from blood, cultured in vitro. The rearrangement uses TRBV20-1 and TRBJ2-5, with unresolved D. The CDR3 spells CSARDFYKETQYF. The CDR3 region has the DNA TGCAGTGCTAGAGATTTTTACAAAGAGACCCAGTACTTC.